This T cell receptor beta chain came from a study of beta chain features in type 1 diabetes. Study-wide results and caveats: Whether TCRB rearrangement is influenced by HLA type was left unresolved in this analysis.

What was sequenced were expressed TCRB transcripts, since all of the isolated RNA had been reverse transcribed. TCRdb's copy holds only in-frame clones and misses some; the assay was immunoSEQ multiplex PCR. The data show fewer than 500,000 clones, with 14% seen just once and 0.035% to 0.04% held by the top ten. V trimming: 5 bases; J trimming: 2 bases; junction bases outside the gene matches: 3. There are 14 residues in the CDR3. Germline-derived CDR1 and CDR2 are SGHTA and FQGNSA. Concerning this clone itself: Antigen: not known.

A CD45RO/CCR7/CD25/CD127/CD95/CD27 panel sorted naive, central memory, regulatory and stem cell-like memory CD4+ cells. This chain links TRBV7-2 with TRBJ1-2; TRBD1 matches at 9 bases. Specimen: naive CD4+ T cells from blood. The receptor was isolated from a man younger than 40 in good health. CDR3 nucleotides: TGTGCCAGCAGCCCGGGACAGGGAAACTATGGCTACACCTTC. Its translation is CASSPGQGNYGYTF. Full variable domain (rest looked up from reference TRBV7-2 and TRBJ1-2): GAGVSQSPSNKVTEKGKDVELRCDPISGHTALYWYRQSLGQGLEFLIYFQGNSAPDKSGLPSDRFSAERTGGSVSTLTIQRTQQEDSAVYLCASSPGQGNYGYTFGSGTRLTVV.